This T cell receptor (beta chain) emerged from a study of chemoradiotherapy in HPV16-positive cancers (dated by TCRdb to between 2021 and 2023). Turning to the overall study: Using functional T-cell assays on cells from a couple of HPV16-positive patients, the researchers defined candidate HPV-specific T-cell clones and common TCR motifs. The study asked whether T-cell immunity to the HPV oncoproteins E6 and E7 changes during chemoradiotherapy and whether this immunity affects survival. The candidate HPV-specific TCRs and motifs were subsequently tracked in TCR repertoires obtained from roughly 78 patients with HPV-related cancers. The paper as a whole reports these results and caveats: In HPV16-positive patients, expansion of HPV-responsive T cells during chemoradiotherapy was found to be associated with improved recurrence-free survival. The functional definition of HPV-specific T cells was derived from only two HPV16-positive patients, and the survival association was reported for HPV16-positive patients. Expansion of candidate HPV-specific clones and E7-related TCR motifs was observed in the tumor microenvironment during treatment, whereas no such expansion was observed for non-HPV-specific T cells.

Comment on this clone: Its antigen is unknown. No base qualities exist here, and no much larger clone lies one base off it.

Repertoires were sampled repeatedly over the course of chemoradiotherapy, so clonal expansion could be followed in the tumor microenvironment. The method behind the library was the immunoSEQ multiplex PCR assay. The table was pulled from immuneACCESS by TCRdb, which kept in-frame rearrangements only. Such tables lose some clones; where checked, under half of the loss comes from unresolved V genes, and the rest has no known cause. The sample table records several thousand clones; 90% to 95% of these occur just once. Of the sample, around 3.1% falls within the top ten clones. Spanning cysteine to phenylalanine, the CDR3 consists of 14 amino acids. Only the CDR3 DNA is retained, 42 bases long and in frame from the first base. The germline V gene encodes CDR1 LNHDA and CDR2 SQIVND (reference sequence). V gives up 3 bases and J gives up 0 bases, and the segment between their germline ends measures 8 bases.

Specimen: tumor tissue, collected from a patient who underwent chemoradiotherapy. The rearranged segments are TRBV19 and TRBJ1-2, with the D gene too uncertain to name. The receptor was derived from a human donor with HPV-associated anogenital cancer. The DNA is TGTGCCAGTAGTATCGGCCCTCCTAACTATGGCTACACCTTC. This yields the protein CASSIGPPNYGYTF.